This T cell receptor (beta chain) was retrieved from a study of blood T cell repertoires in COVID-19. Original processing notes: The assay estimated nucleated cells by amplifying reference gene primers. Profiling relied on immunoSEQ multiplex PCR, and the TCRdb table lists in-frame clones only, not all of them. The V and J calls and clone size were taken over from that table, and D and trimming were inferred from the DNA. Here the sample spans tens of thousands of clones, less than 95% being singletons. The germline V gene has CDR1 SGHRS and CDR2 YFSETQ. V lost 0 bases and J lost 4; bases outside the gene matches: 5. CDR3 length equals 15 residues.

The rearrangement uses TRBV5-1 and TRBJ2-5; TRBD2 matches at 8 bases. The sequencing input was peripheral blood. The receptor was derived from a woman between 35 and 50 years old with active COVID-19. The CDR3 loop is CASSLAGGPGETQYF. Written as DNA, the CDR3 is TGCGCCAGCAGCTTGGCGGGGGGGCCGGGAGAGACCCAGTACTTC.